The next 25 T cell receptor beta chains were all read from a single sample in a study of T cells in Graves' hyperthyroidism and ophthalmopathy (dated by TCRdb to 2018 to 2020). Receptor amplification or capture employed multiplex PCR. The sample was run on an Illumina HiSeq 2000. The TCR beta CDR3 regions were amplified from the RNA transcripts. A first-round RT-PCR of the TCR CDR3 used the HTBI primer set with the Qiagen OneStep RT-PCR kit. Starting from the raw public reads, TCRdb applied fastp trimming at Q25, assembled clones with MiXCR and retained in-frame beta chains. CDR3 protein duplicates are merged, each entry listing the most common genes and DNA. The sample table contains hundreds of thousands of distinct CDR3 sequences; only one count was recorded for over 15% of them. Of the sample, approximately 4% falls within the top ten clones. The sample consisted of blood. These receptors originate from a woman between 18 and 29 years old with Graves' hyperthyroidism.

In its sample, this clonotype was seen many times. The V and J genes are TRBV5-5 and TRBJ1-2; a possible D gene is TRBD1 (6 bases). V was cut by 0 bases and J by 6 bases, with 15 bases left in between. CDR3 size: 15 residues. Germline V gene sequence: CDR1 SGHKS, CDR2 YYEKEE (reference sequence). The CDR3, as DNA: TGTGCCAGCAGCTTGGCGGGAACAGGGTGGAATGGCTACACCTTC. This translates into CASSLAGTGWNGYTF.

This clonotype showed up many times. This chain joins TRBV6-1 and TRBJ1-2, with a tentative D call TRBD1 (5 bases). Per germline, CDR1 MNHNS and CDR2 SASEGT. The CDR3 totals 14 residues. The V end was cut by 8 bases, the J end by 5 bases, with 18 bases between. CDR3 protein: CASQPGGVPYGYTF. The CDR3 DNA reads as TGTGCCAGCCAGCCGGGGGGTGTCCCTTATGGCTACACCTTC.

This clonotype came up many times. V and J are TRBV10-3 and TRBJ1-5; TRBD1 might be the D (5 bases). The CDR3 is 14 amino acids. Germline V lookup: CDR1 ENHRY, CDR2 SYGVKD. Trimming took 4 bases from V and 3 from J, leaving 10 bases between them. CDR3 protein: CAISAQANNQPQHF. The CDR3 nucleotides are TGTGCCATCAGTGCACAGGCGAACAATCAGCCCCAGCATTTT.

Many counts were recorded for this clonotype. The chain is built from TRBV7-9 and TRBJ1-3; D gene unclear. The CDR3 spans 14 residues. Trimming left V 5 bases short and J 0 bases short, with 8 bases between. The germline V gene has CDR1 SEHNR and CDR2 FQNEAQ (reference sequence). In DNA form, the CDR3 reads TGTGCCAGCAGCAAGGATTTCTCTGGAAACACCATATATTTT. It codes for CASSKDFSGNTIYF.

The CDR3 reads CASSPLTVAITEAFF. The DNA for the CDR3 is TGTGCCAGCAGCCCTTTAACCGTTGCTATCACTGAAGCTTTCTTT. The chain has TRBV14 and TRBJ1-1, with unresolved D. The CDR3 length is 15 residues. The germline V and J ends were trimmed by 4 bases and 4 bases, with 16 bases remaining between them. Germline-derived CDR1 and CDR2 are SGHDN and FVKESK. The variable domain in full, completed from reference TRBV14 and TRBJ1-1, reads EAGVTQFPSHSVIEKGQTVTLRCDPISGHDNLYWYRRVMGKEIKFLLHFVKESKQDESGMPNNRFLAERTGGTYSTLKVQPAELEDSGVYFCASSPLTVAITEAFFGQGTRLTVV.

Ten or more counts support this clonotype. The rearrangement links TRBV7-3 to TRBJ2-3; 7 bases are shared with TRBD1. This CDR3 is built from 14 residues. The V and J ends lost 8 bases and 4 bases, in that order; junction bases with no gene match: 9. The germline V gene encodes CDR1 SGHTA and CDR2 FQGTGA. CDR3 in DNA: TGTGCCAGCGGAACAGGGGTTTCCGCAGATACGCAGTATTTT. Its protein product is CASGTGVSADTQYF.

This clonotype showed up just a few times. The gene calls are TRBV5-1 and TRBJ1-2, with 9 positions matching TRBD1. In germline, CDR1 is SGHRS, CDR2 YFSETQ. V lost 5 bases, J lost 7 bases, and 3 bases stayed unmatched. The CDR3 is made up of 12 amino acids. CDR3 coding DNA: TGCGCCAGCAGGGGGGACAGGGTTGGCTACACCTTC. Its protein is CASRGDRVGYTF.

At least ten counts were recorded for this clonotype. The rearrangement uses TRBV19 and TRBJ1-1, with D tentatively TRBD1 (5 bases). V lost 3 bases and J 1 base, leaving 12 bases between the germline ends. From germline, CDR1 is LNHDA and CDR2 SQIVND (reference sequence). The CDR3 runs to 15 residues. In DNA form, the CDR3 reads TGTGCCAGTAGTATTGGCGGGACTGGGAACACTGAAGCTTTCTTT. As protein: CASSIGGTGNTEAFF.

This clonotype was observed many times. V and J are TRBV3-1 and TRBJ2-7; no definite D call. CDR1 is LGHDT and CDR2 is YNNKEL in the germline V gene (reference sequence). The CDR3 extends over 14 amino acids. Trimming removed 5 bases at V and 2 bases at J, with 13 bases between. As DNA, the CDR3 is TGTGCCAGCAGCTCTTCTCAAGGAACCTACGAGCAGTACTTC. Translation: CASSSSQGTYEQYF.

The gene calls are TRBV19 and TRBJ2-7; 8 bases are a match to TRBD1. The CDR3 runs 14 residues. The V and J ends lost 7 bases and 3 bases, in that order; junction bases with no gene match: 8. Per the germline V gene, CDR1 is LNHDA and CDR2 is SQIVND (reference sequence). CDR3 in amino acids: CASKPGQEIYEQYF. The CDR3 nucleotides are TGTGCCAGTAAACCGGGACAGGAGATCTACGAGCAGTACTTC.

This clonotype was observed many times. The chain is built from TRBV19 and TRBJ1-5; the D gene is possibly TRBD1 (5 bases). Germline V gene lookup returns CDR1 LNHDA and CDR2 SQIVND (reference sequence). This CDR3 contains 15 residues. V was pared by 6 bases and J by 2 bases, with 14 bases between. In DNA, the CDR3 is TGTGCCAGTAGCTGGGGCTCCCGGGGCAATCAGCCCCAGCATTTT. The encoded protein is CASSWGSRGNQPQHF. Together with reference TRBV19 and TRBJ1-5, the CDR3 gives the full variable domain: DGGITQSPKYLFRKEGQNVTLSCEQNLNHDAMYWYRQDPGQGLRLIYYSQIVNDFQKGDIAEGYSVSREKKESFPLTVTSAQKNPTAFYLCASSWGSRGNQPQHFGDGTRLSIL.

This clonotype was counted at least ten times. The chain links TRBV12-3 or TRBV12-4 to TRBJ1-1; D is unclear. The CDR3 is 15 residues long. V was shortened by 7 bases and J by 5 bases, with 20 bases between the two germline ends. Written as DNA, the CDR3 is TGTGCCAGCACCCGATTTGGAGGTGAAGGGACTGAAGCTTTCTTT. Translated: CASTRFGGEGTEAFF.

There are many counts of this clonotype. The rearrangement uses TRBV15 and TRBJ1-5; D is possibly TRBD1 (5 bases). The germline V gene has CDR1 LNHNV and CDR2 YYDKDF (reference sequence). The CDR3 covers 15 residues. V shed 0 bases and J shed 3 bases, with 9 bases lying between them. CDR3 protein: CATSREGVHNQPQHF. The CDR3 coding sequence is TGTGCCACCAGCAGAGAGGGGGTTCACAATCAGCCCCAGCATTTT.

This clonotype was counted ten times or more. V gene TRBV12-5 combines with J gene TRBJ2-5; D gene ambiguous. In germline, CDR1 is LGHNT, CDR2 FRNRAP. V shed 1 base and J shed 1 base, with 4 bases lying between them. The CDR3 loop spans 13 amino acids. The CDR3 sequence is CASGLGLQETQYF. CDR3 DNA sequence: TGTGCTAGTGGTTTGGGACTCCAAGAGACCCAGTACTTC.

This clonotype was counted at least ten times. V gene TRBV18 combines with J gene TRBJ1-2, with TRBD1 as a possible D gene (6 bases). From germline, CDR1 is KGHSH and CDR2 LQKENI. The CDR3 extends over 14 amino acids. Trimming shortened V by 2 bases and J by 4 bases, and 11 bases separated the two germline ends. This CDR3 is CASSPGGHLYGYTF. DNA of the CDR3: TGTGCCAGCTCACCAGGGGGACATCTCTATGGCTACACCTTC.

This clonotype has just a few counts. This chain joins TRBV18 and TRBJ2-2; D remains unclear. CDR1 KGHSH and CDR2 LQKENI come from the germline V gene. Trimming shortened V by 3 bases and J by 0 bases, and 8 bases separated the two germline ends. The CDR3 spans 15 residues. The CDR3 DNA is TGTGCCAGCTCACCGGTGGCATCGAACACCGGGGAGCTGTTTTTT. As protein: CASSPVASNTGELFF. Full variable domain (remainder filled in from reference TRBV18 and TRBJ2-2): NAGVMQNPRHLVRRRGQEARLRCSPMKGHSHVYWYRQLPEEGLKFMVYLQKENIIDESGMPKERFSAEFPKEGPSILRIQQVVRGDSAAYFCASSPVASNTGELFFGEGSRLTVL.

A few counts support this clonotype. The chain employs TRBV4-1 and TRBJ2-4; 8 bases fit TRBD1. V lost 4 bases, J lost 6 bases, and 14 bases stayed unmatched. This CDR3 contains 17 residues. CDR1 is MGHRA and CDR2 is YSYEKL in the germline V gene. In nucleotides, the CDR3 is TGCGCCAGCAGCCGCGGGACAGGTGGGGGTAACGGAAACATTCAGTACTTC. This translates into CASSRGTGGGNGNIQYF.

This clonotype was detected many times. J is TRBJ1-1 and V is TRBV7-9, with D perhaps TRBD1 (5 bases). Germline V gene data show CDR1 as SEHNR and CDR2 as FQNEAQ (reference sequence). Trimming shortened V by 10 bases and J by 0 bases, and 15 bases separated the two germline ends. The CDR3 contains 14 residues. The CDR3 region is CAIGDDKMNTEAFF. The DNA for the CDR3 is TGTGCCATCGGGGACGACAAGATGAACACTGAAGCTTTCTTT.

Many counts were recorded for this clonotype. This chain connects TRBV6-2 or TRBV6-3 to TRBJ2-2; D not certain. The V gene's germline CDR1 is MNHEY and CDR2 SVGEGT. The V end was cut by 6 bases, the J end by 7 bases, with 6 bases between. CDR3 length: 11 amino acids. The CDR3 loop reads CASRSIGELFF. As DNA, the CDR3 is TGTGCCAGCAGGAGTATCGGGGAGCTGTTTTTT.

This clonotype came up many times. The rearrangement uses TRBV5-1 and TRBJ1-2, with D possibly matching TRBD1 (5 bases). Trimming removed 3 bases at V and 5 bases at J, with 20 bases between. Germline values: CDR1 SGHRS, CDR2 YFSETQ. This CDR3 has 16 amino acids. The CDR3 DNA sequence: TGCGCCAGCAGCTCTGCGGGACCCCGGTCTACTTATGGCTACACCTTC. The encoded protein is CASSSAGPRSTYGYTF. The variable domain in full, completed from reference TRBV5-1 and TRBJ1-2, reads KAGVTQTPRYLIKTRGQQVTLSCSPISGHRSVSWYQQTPGQGLQFLFEYFSETQRNKGNFPGRFSGRQFSNSRSEMNVSTLELGDSALYLCASSSAGPRSTYGYTFGSGTRLTVV.

The sample holds many counts of this clonotype. The gene calls are TRBV20-1 and TRBJ2-7; 8 bases agree with TRBD1. The V gene end was trimmed by 2 bases and the J gene end by 6 bases; junction bases not matched to a gene: 12. The CDR3 loop spans 15 amino acids. Germline V lookup: CDR1 DFQATT, CDR2 SNEGSKA (reference sequence). The CDR3, as DNA: TGCAGTGCTAGACATCTCCAACAGGGGACAGGCGAGCAGTACTTC. Translation gives CSARHLQQGTGEQYF.

Ten or more counts support this clonotype. V is TRBV11-1 and J is TRBJ2-5, with 16 positions matching TRBD2. Trimming at V came to 5 bases and at J to 5 bases, leaving 8 bases not matched to a gene. Germline lookup yields CDR1 SGHAT and CDR2 FQDESV (reference sequence). This CDR3 is 17 amino acids long. In nucleotides, the CDR3 is TGTGCCAGCAGCCCGGGACTAGCGGGGGGGATGTTGGAGACCCAGTACTTC. Translated: CASSPGLAGGMLETQYF.

This clonotype came up a few times. The junction and the germline gene differ at one end; a read error may be behind it. The chain uses TRBV2 and TRBJ1-2; D is ambiguous. The germline V gene encodes CDR1 SNHLY and CDR2 FYNNEI. There are 13 residues in the CDR3. The CDR3 sequence: CASTILSPYGYTF. CDR3 bases: TGTGCCAGCACCATCTTGAGCCCCTATGGTTACACCTTC.

The chain joins TRBV12-3 or TRBV12-4 to TRBJ2-7; 10 bases agree with TRBD2. This CDR3 contains 15 residues. Losses at the gene ends were 5 bases for V and 6 bases for J; bases not matched to a gene: 10. DNA for the CDR3: TGTGCCAGCAGTGCCGGGACTAGCGTGGCTCTCGAGCAGTACTTC. Amino acid sequence: CASSAGTSVALEQYF.

This clonotype was picked up many times. The genes are TRBV5-1 and TRBJ2-7; D may be TRBD2 (5 bases). This CDR3 spans 13 amino acids. The V and J ends lost 3 bases and 4 bases respectively, with 11 bases between them. Germline values: CDR1 SGHRS, CDR2 YFSETQ. The CDR3 DNA is TGCGCCAGCAGCTCTGCGGCGGGTTACGAGCAGTACTTC. As protein: CASSSAAGYEQYF.